The subject of this entry is one T cell receptor beta chain. Germline is not matched at one junction end, which may reflect a read error. The CDR3 is 11 residues long. Germline values: CDR1 LGHDT, CDR2 YNNKEL (reference sequence). The sample comes from a study of blood T cell repertoires in COVID-19. Sequencing used immunoSEQ multiplex PCR; TCRdb keeps in-frame clones, though not all of them. The sample shows 130,000 to 150,000 clones, 75% to 90% of them seen only once. The source material was peripheral blood. The chain employs TRBV3-1 (or the pseudogene TRBV3-2) and TRBJ1-6; no reliable D call. The TCR sequence derives from a man aged 45-60 years who had recovered from COVID-19. The CDR3 reads CASSQGGRINF. The CDR3 coding sequence is TGTGCCAGCAGCCAAGGAGGGAGAATAAACTTT.